The entry below gives a single T cell receptor (beta chain) sequence along with its context. Trimming at V came to 3 bases and at J to 2 bases, leaving 6 bases not matched to a gene. The CDR3 sequence is 14 residues long. Germline lookup yields CDR1 GTSNPN and CDR2 SVGIG (reference sequence). The data belong to a study of early T cells in non-severe SARS-CoV-2 infection. Via MiXCR, TCRdb re-called the 5' RACE reads, giving one row per CDR3 protein. The data contain tens of thousands of distinct CDR3 sequences, 4% to 5.5% of them singletons. The receptor was isolated from an adult who was a healthcare worker with PCR-confirmed SARS-CoV-2 infection or an uninfected control (not recorded which). The chain has TRBV30 and TRBJ1-1, with TRBD1 matching 7 bases. Sample: whole blood. CDR3 DNA: TGTGCCTGGAGCCCCGGACAGGCTAACACTGAAGCTTTCTTT. This gives the protein CAWSPGQANTEAFF.